The entry that follows covers one T cell receptor beta chain sequence. The source of the sample is a study of blood T cell repertoires in COVID-19. About the research overall: The analysed material was cDNA or gDNA that came from T cells, B-cell-depleted T cells, or PBMCs.

Per the original methods: How many nucleated cells were present was estimated from reference gene primer amplification. The assay was immunoSEQ multiplex PCR, and TCRdb's table has in-frame clones only and misses some. V, J and clone size are taken as reported in that table, and D and trimming were inferred from the DNA itself. Of about 230,000 clones listed, about 85% are singletons. Individuals aged 18 to 89 years were recruited from 20 to 25 US areas. Recovery meant two consecutive negative NP/OP PCR tests, professional clearance, or resolved symptoms. The receptor was derived from a man aged 25-45 years who had recovered from COVID-19. Input material: PBMCs or T cells enriched from blood (not recorded which).

CDR3 nucleotides: TGCGCCAGCAGCCAAGAATGGGCTAGCCATGAGCAGTTCTTC. Amino acid sequence: CASSQEWASHEQFF. The chain has TRBV4-1 and TRBJ2-1; tentative D call: TRBD2 (5 bases). Germline V gene lookup returns CDR1 MGHRA and CDR2 YSYEKL. V shed 0 bases and J shed 8 bases, with 11 bases lying between them. The CDR3 sequence is 14 residues long.